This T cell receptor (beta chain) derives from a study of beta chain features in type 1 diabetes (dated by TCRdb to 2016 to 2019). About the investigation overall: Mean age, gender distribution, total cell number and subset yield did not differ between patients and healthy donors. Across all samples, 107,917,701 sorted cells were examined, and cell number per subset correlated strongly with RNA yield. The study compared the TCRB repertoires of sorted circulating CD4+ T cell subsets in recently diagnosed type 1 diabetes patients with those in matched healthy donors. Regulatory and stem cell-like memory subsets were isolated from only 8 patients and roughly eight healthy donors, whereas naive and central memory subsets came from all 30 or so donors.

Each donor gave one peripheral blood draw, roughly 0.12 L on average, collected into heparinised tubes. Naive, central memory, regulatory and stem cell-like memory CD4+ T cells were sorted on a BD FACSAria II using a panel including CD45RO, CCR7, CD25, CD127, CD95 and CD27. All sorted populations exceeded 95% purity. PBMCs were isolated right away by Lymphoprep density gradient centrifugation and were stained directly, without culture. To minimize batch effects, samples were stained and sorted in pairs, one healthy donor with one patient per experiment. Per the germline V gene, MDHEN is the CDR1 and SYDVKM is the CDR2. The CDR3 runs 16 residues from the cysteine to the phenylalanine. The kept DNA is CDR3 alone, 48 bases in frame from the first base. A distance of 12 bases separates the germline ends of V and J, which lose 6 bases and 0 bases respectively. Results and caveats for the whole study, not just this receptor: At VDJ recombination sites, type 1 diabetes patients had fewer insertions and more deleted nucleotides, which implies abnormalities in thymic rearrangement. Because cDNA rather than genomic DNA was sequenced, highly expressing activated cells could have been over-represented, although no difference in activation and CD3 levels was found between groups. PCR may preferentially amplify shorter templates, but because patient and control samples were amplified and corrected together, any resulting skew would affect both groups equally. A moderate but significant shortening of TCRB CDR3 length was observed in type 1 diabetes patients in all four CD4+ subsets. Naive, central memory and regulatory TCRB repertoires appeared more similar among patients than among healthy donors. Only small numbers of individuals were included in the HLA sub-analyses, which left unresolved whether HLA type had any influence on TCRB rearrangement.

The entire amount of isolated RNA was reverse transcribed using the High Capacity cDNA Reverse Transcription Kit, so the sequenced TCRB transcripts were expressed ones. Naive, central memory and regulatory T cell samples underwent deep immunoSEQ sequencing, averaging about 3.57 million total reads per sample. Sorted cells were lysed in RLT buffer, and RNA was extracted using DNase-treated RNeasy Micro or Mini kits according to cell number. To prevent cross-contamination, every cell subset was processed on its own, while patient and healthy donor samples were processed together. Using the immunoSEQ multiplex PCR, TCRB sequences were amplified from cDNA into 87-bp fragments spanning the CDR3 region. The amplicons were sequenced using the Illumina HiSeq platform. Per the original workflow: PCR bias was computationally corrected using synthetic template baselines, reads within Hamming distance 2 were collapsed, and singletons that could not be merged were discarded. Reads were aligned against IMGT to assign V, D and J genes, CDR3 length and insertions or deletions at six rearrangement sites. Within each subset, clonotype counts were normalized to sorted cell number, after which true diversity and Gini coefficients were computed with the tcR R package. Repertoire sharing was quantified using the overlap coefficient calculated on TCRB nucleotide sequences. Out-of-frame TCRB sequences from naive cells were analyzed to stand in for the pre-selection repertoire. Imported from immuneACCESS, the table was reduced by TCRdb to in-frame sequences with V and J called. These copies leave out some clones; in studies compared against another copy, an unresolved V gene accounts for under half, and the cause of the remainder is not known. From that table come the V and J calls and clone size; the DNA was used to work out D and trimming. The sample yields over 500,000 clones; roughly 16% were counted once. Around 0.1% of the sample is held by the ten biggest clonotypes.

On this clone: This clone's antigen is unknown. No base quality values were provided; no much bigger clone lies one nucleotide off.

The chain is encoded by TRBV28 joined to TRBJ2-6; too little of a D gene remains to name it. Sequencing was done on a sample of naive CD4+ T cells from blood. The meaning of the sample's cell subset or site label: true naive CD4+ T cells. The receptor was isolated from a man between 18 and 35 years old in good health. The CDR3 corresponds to CASSLGRFSGANVLTF. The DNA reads TGTGCCAGCAGCCTCGGACGATTCTCTGGGGCCAACGTCCTGACTTTC. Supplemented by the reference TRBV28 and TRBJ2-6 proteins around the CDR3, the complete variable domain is DVKVTQSSRYLVKRTGEKVFLECVQDMDHENMFWYRQDPGLGLRLIYFSYDVKMKEKGDIPEGYSVSREKKERFSLILESASTNQTSMYLCASSLGRFSGANVLTFGAGSRLTVL.